The TCR beta chain under discussion was sequenced for a study of blood T cell repertoires in COVID-19. As for the study in general: Samples representing acute and convalescent COVID-19 were sourced from the United States, Italy and Spain. Nucleic acid was either cDNA or gDNA, and it came from T cells, B-cell-depleted T cells, or PBMCs.

Original processing methods: Reference gene primer amplification gave estimated nucleated cell counts. Using immunoSEQ multiplex PCR, the repertoire was profiled, and TCRdb retains in-frame clones only, with some absent. Clone size and V and J calls were adopted from that table, with D and trimming inferred from the DNA. This sample yields under 300,000 clones, of which over 80% are seen a single time; 3.7% belongs to the top ten. Trimming cost V 0 bases and J 8 bases; bases outside gene matches: 21. CDR3 length: 20 residues. Germline V gene data show CDR1 as SGHRS and CDR2 as YFSETQ. Input material: peripheral blood. This rearrangement joins TRBV5-1 to TRBJ2-1; TRBD2 agrees at 9 bases. This receptor was obtained from a middle-aged woman with acute or convalescent COVID-19. DNA for the CDR3: TGCGCCAGCAGCTTGGCCAAACAACGGTCCCTAGCGGGGAGGGAGGATGAGCAGTTCTTC. This gives the protein CASSLAKQRSLAGREDEQFF.